The clone carrying this T cell receptor beta chain was detected ten times or more. Ahead of thyroid surgery, no patient had received treatment of any kind. TCRdb called clones again from the PCR reads with MiXCR. The sample holds 20,000 to 30,000 clones, approximately 19% seen once. The sample originates from a study of metastatic and nonmetastatic thyroid tumors. Trimming cost V 6 bases and J 4 bases, with 15 bases left between them. This CDR3 spans 14 amino acids. Germline-derived CDR1 and CDR2 are WSHSY and SAAADI. This clonotype was obtained from a male donor with papillary thyroid cancer or a benign thyroid nodule (not recorded which). Some clones in this sample may be carry-over from other donors' samples. This rearrangement joins TRBV10-2 to TRBJ1-2, with D possibly matching TRBD1 (5 bases). Sequences were obtained from blood. The CDR3, as DNA: TGCGCCAGCAGACAGACAGCGCTCCCCTATGGCTACACCTTC. Translated, it gives CASRQTALPYGYTF.